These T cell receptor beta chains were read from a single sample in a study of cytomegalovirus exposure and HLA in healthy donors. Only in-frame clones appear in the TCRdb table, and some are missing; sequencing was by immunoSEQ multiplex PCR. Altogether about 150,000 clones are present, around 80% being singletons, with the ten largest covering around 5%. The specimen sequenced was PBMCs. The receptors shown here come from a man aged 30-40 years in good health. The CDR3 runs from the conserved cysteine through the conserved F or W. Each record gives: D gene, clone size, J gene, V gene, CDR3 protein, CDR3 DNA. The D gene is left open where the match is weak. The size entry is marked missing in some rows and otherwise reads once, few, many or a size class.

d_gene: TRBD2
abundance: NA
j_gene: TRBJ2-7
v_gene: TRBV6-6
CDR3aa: CASARGREPYEQYF
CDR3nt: TGTGCCAGCGCCCGCGGGAGAGAACCGTACGAGCAGTACTTC

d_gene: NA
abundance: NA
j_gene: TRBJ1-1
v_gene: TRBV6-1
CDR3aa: CASSTQGRQNTEAFF
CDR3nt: TGTGCCAGCAGCACACAGGGTAGGCAGAACACTGAAGCTTTCTTT

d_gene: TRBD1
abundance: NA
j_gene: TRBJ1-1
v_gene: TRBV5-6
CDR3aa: CASTQQGPGAGSFF
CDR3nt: TGTGCCAGCACCCAACAGGGGCCCGGGGCTGGTTCTTTCTTT

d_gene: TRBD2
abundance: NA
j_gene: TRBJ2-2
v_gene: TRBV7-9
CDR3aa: CSRPKREGPSTGELFF
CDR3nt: TGTTCCAGGCCTAAGCGGGAGGGCCCGAGCACCGGGGAGCTGTTTTTT

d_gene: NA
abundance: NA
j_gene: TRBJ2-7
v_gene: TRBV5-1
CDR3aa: CASSTDRLDYSWRQYF
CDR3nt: TGCGCCAGCAGCACTGACCGTCTAGATTATAGTTGGAGGCAGTACTTC

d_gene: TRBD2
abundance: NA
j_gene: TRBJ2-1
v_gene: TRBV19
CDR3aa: CASSTPGTSGRSSYNEQFF
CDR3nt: TGTGCCAGTAGTACCCCCGGGACTAGCGGGAGGTCCTCCTACAATGAGCAGTTCTTC

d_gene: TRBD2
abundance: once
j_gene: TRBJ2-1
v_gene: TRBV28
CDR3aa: CASSSPSAGVDNEQFF
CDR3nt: TGTGCCAGCAGTTCACCCTCGGCGGGAGTAGACAATGAGCAGTTCTTC

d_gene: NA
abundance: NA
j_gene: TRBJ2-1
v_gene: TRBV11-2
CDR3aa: CASSGHLINEQFF
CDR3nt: TGTGCCAGCAGCGGGCACCTTATCAATGAGCAGTTCTTC

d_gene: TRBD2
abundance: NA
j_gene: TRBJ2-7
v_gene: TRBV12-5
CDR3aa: CASGLPKGLAGYYEQYF
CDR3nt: TGTGCTAGTGGTTTGCCTAAGGGACTAGCGGGTTACTACGAGCAGTACTTC

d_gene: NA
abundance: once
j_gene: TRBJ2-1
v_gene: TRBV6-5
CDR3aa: CASSSPSAGHNEQFF
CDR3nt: TGTGCCAGCAGTTCCCCGAGCGCGGGTCACAATGAGCAGTTCTTC

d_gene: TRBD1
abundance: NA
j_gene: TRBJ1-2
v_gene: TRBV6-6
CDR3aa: CASTDAGQGYGYTF
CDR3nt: TGTGCCAGCACCGACGCCGGACAGGGGTATGGCTACACCTTC

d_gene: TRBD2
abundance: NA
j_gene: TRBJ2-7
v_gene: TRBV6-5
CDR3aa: CASIGTSGTYEQYF
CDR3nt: TGTGCCAGCATCGGGACTAGCGGAACCTACGAGCAGTACTTC

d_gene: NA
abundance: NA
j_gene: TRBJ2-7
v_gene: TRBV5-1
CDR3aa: CASSLGVVGDNYKQYF
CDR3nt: TGCGCCAGCAGCTTGGGAGTCGTAGGGGATAACTACAAGCAGTACTTC

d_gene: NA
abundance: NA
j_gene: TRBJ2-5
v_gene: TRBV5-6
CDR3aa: CASSLALNLETQYF
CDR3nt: TGTGCCAGCAGCTTGGCACTCAACCTAGAGACCCAGTACTTC

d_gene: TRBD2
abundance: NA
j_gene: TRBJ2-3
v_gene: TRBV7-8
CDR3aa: CASSPRRTSGSTDTQYF
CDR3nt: TGTGCCAGCAGCCCACGGAGGACTAGCGGGTCCACAGATACGCAGTATTTT

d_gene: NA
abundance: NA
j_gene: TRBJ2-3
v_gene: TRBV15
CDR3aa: CATSGEGDTLDTDTQYF
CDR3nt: TGTGCCACCAGTGGAGAAGGGGACACATTGGACACAGATACGCAGTATTTT

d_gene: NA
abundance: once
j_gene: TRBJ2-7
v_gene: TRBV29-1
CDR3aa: CSVETLDSSVEEQYF
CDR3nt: TGCAGCGTAGAGACCTTGGACAGTAGCGTGGAAGAGCAGTACTTC

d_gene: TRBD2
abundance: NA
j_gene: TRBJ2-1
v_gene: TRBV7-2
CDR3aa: CASSLIAGAGNEQFF
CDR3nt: TGTGCCAGCAGCTTGATTGCGGGAGCTGGCAATGAGCAGTTCTTC

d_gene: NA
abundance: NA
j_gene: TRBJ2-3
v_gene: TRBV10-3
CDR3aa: CATLGGPTDTQYF
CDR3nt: TGTGCCACCCTAGGGGGACCTACAGATACGCAGTATTTT

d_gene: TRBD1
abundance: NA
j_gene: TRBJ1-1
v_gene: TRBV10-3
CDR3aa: CAISYTDRGLMNTEAFF
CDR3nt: TGTGCCATCAGTTATACTGACAGGGGACTCATGAACACTGAAGCTTTCTTT

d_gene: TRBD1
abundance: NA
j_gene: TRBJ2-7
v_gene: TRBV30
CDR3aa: CAWSVGGQGAEQYF
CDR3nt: TGTGCCTGGAGTGTTGGGGGACAGGGGGCCGAGCAGTACTTC

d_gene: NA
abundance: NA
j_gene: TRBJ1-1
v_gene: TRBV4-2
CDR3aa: CASSALVGTEAFF
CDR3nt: TGTGCCAGCAGCGCTCTAGTTGGCACTGAAGCTTTCTTT

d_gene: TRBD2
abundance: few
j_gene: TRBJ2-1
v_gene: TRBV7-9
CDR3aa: CASSLRLAGAGEQFF
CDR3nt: TGTGCCAGCAGCTTAAGACTAGCGGGAGCCGGGGAGCAGTTCTTC

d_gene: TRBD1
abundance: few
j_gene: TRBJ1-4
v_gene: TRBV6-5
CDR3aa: CASSYDWGQGEKLFF
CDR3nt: TGTGCCAGCAGTTATGATTGGGGACAGGGGGAAAAACTGTTTTTT

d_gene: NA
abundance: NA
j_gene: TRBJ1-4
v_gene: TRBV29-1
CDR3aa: CSVVIATNEKLFF
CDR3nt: TGCAGCGTTGTGATAGCAACTAATGAAAAACTGTTTTTT

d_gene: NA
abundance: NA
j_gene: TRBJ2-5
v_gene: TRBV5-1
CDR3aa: CASSFTPPGEGTQYF
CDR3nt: TGCGCCAGCAGCTTTACCCCTCCCGGAGAGGGGACCCAGTACTTC

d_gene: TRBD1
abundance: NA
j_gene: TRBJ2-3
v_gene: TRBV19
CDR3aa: CASSVPYRDRVNTDTQYF
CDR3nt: TGTGCCAGTAGTGTTCCCTACCGGGACAGGGTTAACACAGATACGCAGTATTTT

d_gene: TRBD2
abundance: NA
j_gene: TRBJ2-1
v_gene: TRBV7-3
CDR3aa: CASSPGPSGSMQFF
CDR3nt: TGTGCCAGCAGCCCAGGGCCTAGCGGGAGCATGCAGTTCTTC

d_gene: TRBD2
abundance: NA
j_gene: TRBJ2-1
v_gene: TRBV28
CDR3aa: CASGSGAGGPYNEQFF
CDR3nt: TGTGCCAGCGGGTCTGGGGCGGGAGGGCCCTACAATGAGCAGTTCTTC

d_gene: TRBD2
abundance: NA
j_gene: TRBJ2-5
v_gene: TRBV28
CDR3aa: CASSTSSGSSWEQYF
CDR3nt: TGTGCCAGCAGTACCTCTAGCGGGTCCTCCTGGGAGCAGTACTTC

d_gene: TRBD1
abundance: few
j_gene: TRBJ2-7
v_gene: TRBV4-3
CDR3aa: CASSQETGQGPYEQYF
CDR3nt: TGCGCCAGCAGCCAAGAGACGGGACAGGGTCCCTACGAGCAGTACTTC

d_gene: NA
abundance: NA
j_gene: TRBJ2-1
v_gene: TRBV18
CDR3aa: CASSPPSIPYNEQFF
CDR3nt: TGTGCCAGCTCACCTCCTAGTATCCCCTACAATGAGCAGTTCTTC

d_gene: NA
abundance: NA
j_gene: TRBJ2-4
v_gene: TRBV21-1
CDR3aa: CASSKLLPSGAKNIQYF
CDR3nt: TGTGCCAGCAGCAAATTATTACCTTCCGGAGCCAAAAACATTCAGTACTTC

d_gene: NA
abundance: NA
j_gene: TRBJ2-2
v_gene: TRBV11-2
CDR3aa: CASSSPGGITGELFF
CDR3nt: TGTGCCAGCAGCTCCCCCGGGGGAATAACCGGGGAGCTGTTTTTT

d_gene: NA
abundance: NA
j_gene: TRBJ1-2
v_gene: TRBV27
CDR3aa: CASSRTGTVDYGYTF
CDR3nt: TGTGCCAGCTCCCGTACAGGGACGGTCGACTATGGCTACACCTTC

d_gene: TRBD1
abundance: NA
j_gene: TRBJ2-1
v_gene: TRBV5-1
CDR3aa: CASSLPQGAYNEQFF
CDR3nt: TGCGCCAGCAGCTTGCCACAGGGGGCTTACAATGAGCAGTTCTTC

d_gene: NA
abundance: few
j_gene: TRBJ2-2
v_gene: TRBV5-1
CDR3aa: CASSFYTGELFF
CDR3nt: TGCGCCAGCAGCTTCTACACCGGGGAGCTGTTTTTT

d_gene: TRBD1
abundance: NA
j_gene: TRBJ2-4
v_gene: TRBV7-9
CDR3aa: CASRKTGESAKNIQYF
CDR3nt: TGTGCCAGCAGGAAAACAGGGGAGTCAGCCAAAAACATTCAGTACTTC

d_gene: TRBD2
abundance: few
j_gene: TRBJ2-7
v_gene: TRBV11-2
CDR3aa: CASSSGLAGSFYEQYF
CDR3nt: TGTGCCAGCAGCTCCGGACTAGCGGGATCTTTCTACGAGCAGTACTTC

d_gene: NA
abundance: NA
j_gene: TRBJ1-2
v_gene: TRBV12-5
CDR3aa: CASGTPPGNYGYTF
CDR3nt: TGTGCTAGTGGGACCCCACCAGGGAACTATGGCTACACCTTC

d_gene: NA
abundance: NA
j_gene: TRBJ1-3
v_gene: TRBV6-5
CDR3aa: CASSYQPRGNTIYF
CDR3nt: TGTGCCAGCAGTTACCAACCGCGGGGAAACACCATATATTTT

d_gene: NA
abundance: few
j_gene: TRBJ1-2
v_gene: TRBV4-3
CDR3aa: CASSQGWQRYGYTF
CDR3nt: TGCGCCAGCAGCCAAGGGTGGCAGCGCTATGGCTACACCTTC

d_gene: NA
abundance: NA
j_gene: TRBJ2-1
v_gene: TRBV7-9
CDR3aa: CASSLSSRGVQFF
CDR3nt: TGTGCCAGCAGCTTGTCCTCCCGGGGTGTGCAGTTCTTC

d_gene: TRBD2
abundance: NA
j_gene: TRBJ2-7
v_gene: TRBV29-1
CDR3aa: CSVERTSGDEQYF
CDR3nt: TGCAGCGTTGAGAGGACTAGCGGGGACGAGCAGTACTTC

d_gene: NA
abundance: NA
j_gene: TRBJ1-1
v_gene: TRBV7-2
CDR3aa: CASSLQQGNTEAFF
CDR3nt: TGTGCCAGCAGCTTACAACAGGGGAACACTGAAGCTTTCTTT

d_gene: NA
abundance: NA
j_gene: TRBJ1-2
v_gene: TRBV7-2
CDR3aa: CASSLVTGQRYGYIF
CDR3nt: TGTGCCAGCAGCTTAGTTACAGGCCAACGTTATGGCTACATCTTC

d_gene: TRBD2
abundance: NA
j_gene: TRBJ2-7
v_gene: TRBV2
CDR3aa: CASSAGLAGGGYEQYF
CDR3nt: TGTGCCAGCAGTGCCGGACTAGCGGGGGGGGGCTACGAGCAGTACTTC

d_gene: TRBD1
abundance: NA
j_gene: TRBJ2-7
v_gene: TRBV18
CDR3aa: CASSPGQGASYEQYF
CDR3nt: TGTGCCAGCTCACCCGGACAGGGGGCGTCCTACGAGCAGTACTTC

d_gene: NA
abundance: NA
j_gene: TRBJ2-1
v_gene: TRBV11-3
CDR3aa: CASRLTGREQFF
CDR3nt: TGTGCCAGCAGATTGACAGGCCGGGAGCAGTTCTTC

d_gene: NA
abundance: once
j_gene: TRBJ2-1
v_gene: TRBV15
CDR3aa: CATSREGGAGYNEQFF
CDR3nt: TGTGCCACCAGCAGAGAGGGCGGGGCGGGATACAATGAGCAGTTCTTC

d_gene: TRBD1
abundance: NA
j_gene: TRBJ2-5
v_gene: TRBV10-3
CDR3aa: CAISESYVRDRKETQYF
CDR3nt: TGTGCCATCAGTGAGTCCTACGTACGGGACAGAAAAGAGACCCAGTACTTC

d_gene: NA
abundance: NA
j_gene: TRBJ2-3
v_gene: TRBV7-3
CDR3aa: CASSRYADTQYF
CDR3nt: TGTGCCAGCAGTCGGTACGCAGATACGCAGTATTTT

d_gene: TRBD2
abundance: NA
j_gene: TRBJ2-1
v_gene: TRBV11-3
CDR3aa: CASSQTQSGAHNEQFF
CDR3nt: TGTGCCAGCAGCCAGACCCAAAGCGGGGCCCACAATGAGCAGTTCTTC

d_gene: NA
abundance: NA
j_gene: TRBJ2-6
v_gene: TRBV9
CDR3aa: CASSASGTGANVLTF
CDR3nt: TGTGCCAGCAGCGCGAGCGGAACAGGGGCCAACGTCCTGACTTTC

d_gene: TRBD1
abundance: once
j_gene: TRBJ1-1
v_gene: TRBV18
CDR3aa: CASSESTGANTEAFF
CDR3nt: TGTGCCAGCTCAGAGTCAACAGGGGCGAACACTGAAGCTTTCTTT